A single sample gave rise to the 27 T cell receptor beta chains below, sequenced in a study of blood T cells in healthy people across ages. PCR was performed a second time for about 7 to 12 cycles using a sample-barcoded 5' primer and a J-beta primer mix. Each CDR3 protein is one row after TCRdb ran MiXCR on the 5' RACE reads. The table lists about 590,000 distinct CDR3 sequences, about 30% of them singletons, with 15% to 19% in the top ten. The sample was blood. The receptor source for this set is an elderly woman in good health.

With regard to this clonotype: Possible read error: a much larger clone is one base away. Here the CDR3 reads CASSLDANYNEQFF. The CDR3 DNA is TGTGCCAGCAGCTTAGACGCCAACTACAATGAGCAGTTCTTC. V gene TRBV7-9 combines with J gene TRBJ2-1; D not certain. With 1 base removed from V and 3 bases from J, the gap between germline ends came to 7 bases. Germline V CDR1 and CDR2: SEHNR, FQNEAQ (reference sequence). The CDR3 covers 14 residues.

This clonotype was observed many times. This sequence joins TRBV6-2 or TRBV6-3 and TRBJ2-7; 8 bases map to TRBD1. V gave up 6 bases and J gave up 0 bases; unmatched junction bases: 4. The CDR3 runs to 14 residues. Germline-derived CDR1 and CDR2 are MNHEY and SVGEGT. The CDR3 loop reads CASRDRGRSYEQYF. The CDR3 DNA is TGTGCCAGCAGAGACAGGGGTCGCTCCTACGAGCAGTACTTC.

This clonotype was counted between two and nine times. A much larger clonotype is one base distant, so this may be a read error. The V gene is TRBV6-2 or TRBV6-3, the J gene TRBJ2-5; no clear D gene. The CDR3 length is 13 residues. The germline V and J ends were trimmed by 0 bases and 11 bases, with 13 bases remaining between them. Germline V gene data show CDR1 as MNHEY and CDR2 as SVGEGT. The CDR3 is CASSYSRSGRQYF. The CDR3 DNA reads as TGTGCCAGCAGTTACTCGCGGTCGGGTCGGCAGTACTTC.

This clonotype was counted many times. The CDR3 region has the DNA TGTGCCAGCATTCCCGCAGGAACCACTGAAGCTTTCTTT. Encoded protein: CASIPAGTTEAFF. The chain uses TRBV12-3 or TRBV12-4 and TRBJ1-1; D unresolved. The CDR3 has 13 amino acids. V was cut by 7 bases and J by 4 bases, with 13 bases left in between.

This clonotype has only a few counts. This chain uses TRBV30 with TRBJ1-5; D is perhaps TRBD1 (5 bases). The CDR3 runs 14 residues. The germline V gene encodes CDR1 GTSNPN and CDR2 SVGIG (reference sequence). The V and J ends lost 0 bases and 6 bases respectively, with 12 bases between them. In nucleotides, the CDR3 is TGTGCCTGGAGTGTAACAGGCGCCGGTCAGCCCCAGCATTTT. This codes for CAWSVTGAGQPQHF.

This clonotype was observed many times. The chain links TRBV24-1 to TRBJ2-7; TRBD2 agrees at 13 bases. The V and J ends lost 2 bases and 2 bases, in that order; junction bases with no gene match: 17. CDR3 size: 21 residues. Looked up from germline, CDR1 is KGHDR and CDR2 is SFDVKD. This chain's CDR3 is CATSDSTSGGRLPFRAYEQYF. The DNA of the CDR3 is TGTGCCACCAGTGATTCGACTAGCGGGGGGCGCCTTCCCTTCCGCGCCTACGAGCAGTACTTC.

This clonotype appeared many times. V usage is TRBV4-2 and J usage is TRBJ2-1; TRBD2 matches 8 bases. Per germline, CDR1 LGHNA and CDR2 YNFKEQ. With V trimmed by 4 bases and J by 6 bases, 8 bases remained unmatched. CDR3 length equals 15 residues. Written as DNA, the CDR3 is TGTGCCAGCAGCCCCGTGAGCGGGGGATCCAATGAGCAGTTCTTC. Its translation: CASSPVSGGSNEQFF.

This clonotype showed up many times. V usage is TRBV29-1 and J usage is TRBJ1-2; D perhaps matches TRBD1 (5 bases). The CDR3 contains 12 residues. Germline loops: CDR1 SQVTM, CDR2 ANQGSEA. Between the trimmed V and J ends, which lost 8 bases and 4 bases, there was a span of 14 bases. CDR3 bases: TGCAGCTCGCGGGACCGATCCTATGGCTACACCTTC. As protein: CSSRDRSYGYTF.

This clonotype was detected a few times. J is TRBJ1-1 and V is TRBV7-2, with 7 bases aligning to TRBD1. Germline lookup yields CDR1 SGHTA and CDR2 FQGNSA. This CDR3 contains 15 residues. V was clipped by 1 base and J by 2 bases; unmatched bases: 4. This CDR3 is CASSLVAGGNTEAFF. The CDR3 bases are TGTGCCAGCAGCTTAGTGGCAGGGGGTAACACTGAAGCTTTCTTT.

The gene calls are TRBV18 and TRBJ2-3; TRBD2 aligns across 10 bases. Germline V lookup: CDR1 KGHSH, CDR2 LQKENI. CDR3 size: 16 residues. The trim removed 3 bases at V and 3 bases at J, leaving 6 bases unmatched. The CDR3 nucleotides are TGTGCCAGCTCACCTAAAGCGGGGGGGCGTACAGATACGCAGTATTTT. Encoded protein: CASSPKAGGRTDTQYF.

Ten or more counts support this clonotype. This sequence joins TRBV6-5 and TRBJ2-3, with 11 bases lining up with TRBD2. Germline assignment: CDR1 MNHEY and CDR2 SVGAGI. V lost 6 bases and J lost 2; bases outside the gene matches: 4. The CDR3 has 15 amino acids. The CDR3 DNA sequence: TGTGCCAGCAGCCCACTAGCGGGGGACACAGATACGCAGTATTTT. Translating it yields CASSPLAGDTDTQYF.

This clonotype was picked up many times. The chain recombines TRBV6-6 with TRBJ2-7; D is unresolved. CDR1 is MNHNY and CDR2 is SVGAGI in the germline V gene (reference sequence). This CDR3 contains 13 residues. V was cut by 4 bases and J by 6 bases, with 13 bases left in between. The CDR3 nucleotides read TGTGCCAGCAGTTCCCCGGACGGCAGCGAGCAGTACTTC. It is translated as CASSSPDGSEQYF.

The table lists this clonotype with many counts. The rearrangement uses TRBV28 and TRBJ1-1, with TRBD1 matching over 7 bases. CDR1 is MDHEN, CDR2 SYDVKM, per germline. Trimming at V came to 5 bases and at J to 5 bases, leaving 5 bases not matched to a gene. The CDR3 is 13 amino acids. CDR3 loop: CASSDRDGTEAFF. The CDR3 DNA reads TGTGCCAGCAGTGACAGGGACGGGACTGAAGCTTTCTTT.

In its sample, this clonotype was seen a few times. The chain employs TRBV5-1 and TRBJ2-1; 7 bases are a match to TRBD1. The CDR3 loop spans 16 amino acids. Germline assignment: CDR1 SGHRS and CDR2 YFSETQ. V lost 5 bases to trimming and J lost 8 bases; unmatched junction nucleotides: 16. CDR3 coding DNA: TGCGCCAGCAGATGGGGAAGACAGGGATTAGGGGATGAGCAGTTCTTC. Translation: CASRWGRQGLGDEQFF.

This clonotype was seen ten or more times. The rearrangement links TRBV10-3 to TRBJ1-4; no firm D call. CDR3 length equals 14 residues. Trimming pared 4 bases from V and 4 bases from J, leaving 10 bases between. CDR1 ENHRY and CDR2 SYGVKD come from the germline V gene. CDR3 sequence (DNA): TGTGCCATCAGTGCTGGACTCATTAATGAAAAACTGTTTTTT. It codes for CAISAGLINEKLFF.

On this clonotype: It may be a read error: a sequence one base away is much more abundant. This sequence joins TRBV28 and TRBJ2-4; D gene uncertain. The tail of the sequence fits TRBJ2-5 better, so the J call may be wrong. The V gene's germline CDR1 is MDHEN and CDR2 SYDVKM. This CDR3 comprises 14 residues. Here the CDR3 DNA reads TGTGCCAGCAGGGTTGTAGGGTCTGGGAAGACCCAGTACTTC. As protein: CASRVVGSGKTQYF.

This clonotype came up a few times. Compared with germline, one end of the junction differs, possibly owing to a read error. The chain recombines TRBV29-1 with TRBJ2-1; TRBD2 is a possible D gene (6 bases). The germline gives CDR1 SQVTM, CDR2 ANQGSEA. The CDR3 has 12 amino acids. CDR3: CSARGSYNGQFF. The CDR3 DNA is TGCAGCGCTCGGGGGTCCTACAATGGGCAGTTCTTC.

There are many counts of this clonotype. The V gene is TRBV10-2, the J gene TRBJ1-2; D is perhaps TRBD1 (6 bases). CDR3 length: 11 amino acids. The V gene's germline CDR1 is WSHSY and CDR2 SAAADI. V was cut by 9 bases and J by 2 bases, with 7 bases left in between. CDR3 nucleotide sequence: TGCGCCAGTCAGGGGAACTATGGCTACACCTTC. This translates into CASQGNYGYTF.

Regarding this clonotype: This sequence may be a read error, since a much larger clone differs from it by one base. The chain couples TRBV29-1 to TRBJ1-5; TRBD1 might be the D (5 bases). The germline gives CDR1 SQVTM, CDR2 ANQGSEA. V lost 4 bases to trimming and J lost 3 bases, with 10 bases between them. The CDR3 has 13 residues. This CDR3 is CSVGEGVNQPQHF. Written as DNA, the CDR3 is TGCAGCGTTGGCGAAGGGGTCAATCAGCCCCAGCATTTT.

This clonotype was observed a few times. The genes are TRBV7-2 and TRBJ1-4; 7 bases fit TRBD1. The CDR3 is 17 residues long. CDR1 and CDR2 (germline): SGHTA, FQGNSA. V trimming: 1 base; J trimming: 1 base; junction bases outside the gene matches: 6. The CDR3 region is CASSLVPQGVTNEKLFF. In DNA, the CDR3 is TGTGCCAGCAGCTTAGTTCCCCAGGGGGTAACTAATGAAAAACTGTTTTTT.

The rearrangement joins TRBV6-2 or TRBV6-3 to TRBJ2-1; D not resolved. Trimming took 6 bases from V and 3 from J, leaving 12 bases between them. Germline V CDR1 and CDR2: MNHEY, SVGEGT. The CDR3 sequence is 14 residues long. The CDR3 DNA is TGTGCCAGCAGAACCACCCTGGACTACAATGAGCAGTTCTTC. This sequence encodes CASRTTLDYNEQFF.

There are a few counts of this clonotype. The CDR3 is CASSLVVGRSPEAFF. CDR3 DNA sequence: TGTGCCAGCAGCTTGGTAGTCGGCAGATCGCCTGAAGCTTTCTTT. The genes are TRBV5-5 and TRBJ1-1; D is undetermined. Trimming left V 0 bases short and J 6 bases short, with 15 bases between. In germline, CDR1 is SGHKS, CDR2 YYEKEE (reference sequence). This CDR3 has 15 amino acids. Filled out from reference TRBV5-5 and TRBJ1-1, the complete variable domain reads DAGVTQSPTHLIKTRGQQVTLRCSPISGHKSVSWYQQVLGQGPQFIFQYYEKEERGRGNFPDRFSARQFPNYSSELNVNALLLGDSALYLCASSLVVGRSPEAFFGQGTRLTVV.

This clonotype was found many times. J is TRBJ2-7 and V is TRBV5-4; D gene ambiguous. CDR1 SGHNT and CDR2 YYREEE come from the germline V gene (reference sequence). V dropped 4 bases and J dropped 2 bases, with 13 bases sitting between them. This CDR3 has 14 residues. The CDR3 nucleotides read TGTGCCAGCAGCCGCGAAGGGCCAACCTACGAGCAGTACTTC. It specifies CASSREGPTYEQYF.

This clonotype showed up many times. The CDR3 DNA follows: TGTGCCAGCAGTGTTGAAGGGGGGGGTTTAAACATTCAGTACTTC. This sequence encodes CASSVEGGGLNIQYF. This chain connects TRBV2 to TRBJ2-4, with a possible D match to TRBD2 (7 bases). The ends were cut back, 4 bases at V and 6 bases at J, with 16 bases in the middle. The CDR3 consists of 15 residues. CDR1 and CDR2 (germline): SNHLY, FYNNEI.

This clonotype was seen ten or more times. CDR3 DNA sequence: TGTGCCAGCAGCCCTAACAGGGGTGCCTACAATGAGCAGTTCTTC. It yields the protein CASSPNRGAYNEQFF. The rearrangement joins TRBV7-9 to TRBJ2-1; 7 bases map to TRBD1. Per germline, CDR1 SEHNR and CDR2 FQNEAQ (reference sequence). This CDR3 contains 15 residues. V trimming: 5 bases; J trimming: 2 bases; junction bases outside the gene matches: 6.

Regarding this clonotype: A read error is possible here, since a much larger clone lies one base away. The V call is TRBV7-3, the J call TRBJ2-5; TRBD2 is a possible D gene (7 bases). Germline values: CDR1 SGHTA, CDR2 FQGTGA. The V gene lost 3 bases and the J gene lost 5 bases, with 10 bases spanning the gap. The CDR3 runs 13 residues. This CDR3 is CASSFGGRETQYF. In DNA form, the CDR3 reads TGTGCCAGCAGCTTCGGGGGGCGGGAGACCCAGTACTTC.

This clonotype showed up many times. A single base separates this from a much larger clone, so it may be a read error. The V call is TRBV5-6, the J call TRBJ2-7; D uncertain. Germline assignment: CDR1 SGHDT and CDR2 YYEEEE. The V end was cut by 2 bases, the J end by 2 bases, with 5 bases between. The CDR3 is made up of 12 amino acids. CDR3 bases: TGTGCCAGCAGCTTTCAGACCTACGAGCAGTACTTC. It is translated as CASSFQTYEQYF.